Below, 15 T cell receptor beta chains from the same sample are listed, as sequenced in a study of T cell responses to AZD1222 COVID-19 vaccine. Generated by immunoSEQ multiplex PCR, the TCRdb table keeps only in-frame clones and is missing some. The table has about 150,000 clones, roughly 87% seen once; the top ten hold just over 5%. Sample: peripheral blood, taken on day 0 of AZD1222 vaccination. The source of these receptors is an adult in good health.

The chain is built from TRBV9 and TRBJ2-3; possible D gene TRBD2, 5 bases. This CDR3 has 16 residues. Germline lookup yields CDR1 SGDLS and CDR2 YYNGEE. V lost 0 bases, J lost 2 bases, and 13 bases lay in between. The CDR3 nucleotides read TGTGCCAGCAGCGTAGATGCGGGCCACCTCACAGATACGCAGTATTTT. This codes for CASSVDAGHLTDTQYF.

V is TRBV2 and J is TRBJ1-1; 11 bases match TRBD1. Trimming cost V 6 bases and J 1 base; bases outside gene matches: 7. The CDR3 sequence is 16 residues long. Germline V gives CDR1 SNHLY, CDR2 FYNNEI. CDR3 amino acids: CASRAGQGVKNTEAFF. The CDR3 bases are TGTGCCAGCAGAGCGGGACAGGGGGTAAAGAACACTGAAGCTTTCTTT. Based on the CDR3 plus reference TRBV2 and TRBJ1-1, the full variable domain is EPEVTQTPSHQVTQMGQEVILRCVPISNHLYFYWYRQILGQKVEFLVSFYNNEISEKSEIFDDQFSVERPDGSNFTLKIRSTKLEDSAMYFCASRAGQGVKNTEAFFGQGTRLTVV.

This clone showed up just a few times. The chain recombines TRBV7-2 with TRBJ2-3; perhaps TRBD2 as D (5 bases). V was pared by 5 bases and J by 0 bases, with 18 bases between. Per the germline V gene, CDR1 is SGHTA and CDR2 is FQGNSA. The CDR3 length is 17 residues. The DNA for the CDR3 is TGTGCCAGCAGCGGTCCGGGATACAGCGACAGCACAGATACGCAGTATTTT. It encodes CASSGPGYSDSTDTQYF.

The V and J genes are TRBV4-1 and TRBJ1-4; 10 nucleotides align to TRBD1. V shed 3 bases, J shed 0 bases, and the junction held 4 bases outside the gene matches. This CDR3 is built from 17 residues. The germline V gene encodes CDR1 MGHRA and CDR2 YSYEKL. Here the CDR3 DNA reads TGCGCCAGCAGCCACCGACAGGGGGCTGCAACTAATGAAAAACTGTTTTTT. This codes for CASSHRQGAATNEKLFF.

The chain links TRBV15 to TRBJ2-7; weak D call: TRBD2 (6 bases). There are 15 residues in the CDR3. V was clipped by 1 base and J by 0 bases, with 10 bases between them. Germline lookup yields CDR1 LNHNV and CDR2 YYDKDF (reference sequence). The CDR3 sequence is CATSRGAGSSYEQYF. DNA for the CDR3: TGTGCCACCAGCAGAGGCGCGGGGAGCTCCTACGAGCAGTACTTC.

The rearrangement uses TRBV2 and TRBJ2-5; D is ambiguous. Germline values: CDR1 SNHLY, CDR2 FYNNEI. V was clipped by 5 bases and J by 7 bases, with 5 bases between them. CDR3 size: 10 residues. The CDR3 loop reads CASSTGTQYF. CDR3 nucleotides: TGTGCCAGCAGTACGGGGACCCAGTACTTC.

CDR3 nucleotides: TGTGCCAGCAGCTTAAATACAGGGTTTGCTCAGCCCCAGCATTTT. It is translated as CASSLNTGFAQPQHF. The rearrangement joins TRBV7-2 to TRBJ1-5; perhaps TRBD1 as D (6 bases). V lost 2 bases and J lost 6, with 14 bases in between. The CDR3 covers 15 residues. Germline loops: CDR1 SGHTA, CDR2 FQGNSA.

The rearrangement joins TRBV5-8 to TRBJ2-1; TRBD2 matches 9 bases. Trimming cost V 4 bases and J 4 bases; bases outside gene matches: 6. The germline gives CDR1 SGHTS, CDR2 YDEGEE. This CDR3 contains 15 residues. CDR3: CASSTSGRTYNEQFF. In DNA form, the CDR3 reads TGTGCCAGCAGCACCAGCGGGAGGACTTACAATGAGCAGTTCTTC.

The chain combines TRBV28 with TRBJ1-2; tentative D call: TRBD1 (6 bases). This CDR3 is built from 15 residues. CDR1 and CDR2 (germline): MDHEN, SYDVKM. Trimming cost V 6 bases and J 4 bases, with 18 bases left between them. This CDR3 reads CASRPQQGGVYGYTF. CDR3 bases: TGTGCCAGCAGGCCTCAACAGGGAGGGGTCTATGGCTACACCTTC.

The chain combines TRBV5-4 with TRBJ2-3; 9 nucleotides line up with TRBD2. Looked up from germline, CDR1 is SGHNT and CDR2 is YYREEE (reference sequence). The V and J ends lost 1 base and 4 bases, in that order; junction bases with no gene match: 4. This CDR3 comprises 15 residues. In DNA form, the CDR3 reads TGTGCCAGCAGCTTGCCTAGCGGGAATTCAGATACGCAGTATTTT. Residues: CASSLPSGNSDTQYF.

The J gene is TRBJ1-2, the V gene TRBV27; D gene uncertain. This CDR3 is built from 13 residues. Trimming removed 3 bases at V and 4 bases at J, with 9 bases between. The germline V gene has CDR1 MNHEY and CDR2 SMNVEV (reference sequence). The CDR3 is CASSLGRSYGYTF. The CDR3 bases are TGTGCCAGCAGTTTGGGCAGGAGCTATGGCTACACCTTC.

The chain joins TRBV4-2 to TRBJ2-6, with D maybe TRBD1 (5 bases). The CDR3 is 17 amino acids. Germline V gene lookup returns CDR1 LGHNA and CDR2 YNFKEQ. V was pared by 7 bases and J by 0 bases, with 16 bases between. CDR3 sequence reads: CASTPTVSLSGANVLTF. CDR3 bases: TGTGCCAGCACCCCGACAGTTTCCCTCTCTGGGGCCAACGTCCTGACTTTC.

The chain recombines TRBV7-3 with TRBJ2-3, with D possibly being TRBD1 (6 bases). The germline gives CDR1 SGHTA, CDR2 FQGTGA. V gave up 5 bases and J gave up 0 bases, with 12 bases separating them. The CDR3 has 15 amino acids. CDR3 in DNA: TGTGCCAGCAGCCCTCGTCAGGGGAGCACAGATACGCAGTATTTT. Its protein product is CASSPRQGSTDTQYF.

V is TRBV7-9 and J is TRBJ2-7; D might be TRBD1 or TRBD2, each matching 6 bases. The CDR3 has 14 amino acids. Trimming shortened V by 1 base and J by 3 bases, and 10 bases separated the two germline ends. In germline, CDR1 is SEHNR, CDR2 FQNEAQ (reference sequence). CDR3 nucleotides: TGTGCCAGCAGCTTAGGAGGGGGGAGCTACGAGCAGTACTTC. This codes for CASSLGGGSYEQYF.

The J gene is TRBJ2-5, the V gene TRBV5-1; D not certain. This CDR3 contains 13 residues. Trimming shortened V by 4 bases and J by 1 base, and 8 bases separated the two germline ends. Germline V gene lookup returns CDR1 SGHRS and CDR2 YFSETQ. This CDR3 is CASSPQPQETQYF. The CDR3 DNA reads TGCGCCAGCAGCCCGCAACCCCAAGAGACCCAGTACTTC. Complete variable domain (other parts from reference TRBV5-1 and TRBJ2-5): KAGVTQTPRYLIKTRGQQVTLSCSPISGHRSVSWYQQTPGQGLQFLFEYFSETQRNKGNFPGRFSGRQFSNSRSEMNVSTLELGDSALYLCASSPQPQETQYFGPGTRLLVL.